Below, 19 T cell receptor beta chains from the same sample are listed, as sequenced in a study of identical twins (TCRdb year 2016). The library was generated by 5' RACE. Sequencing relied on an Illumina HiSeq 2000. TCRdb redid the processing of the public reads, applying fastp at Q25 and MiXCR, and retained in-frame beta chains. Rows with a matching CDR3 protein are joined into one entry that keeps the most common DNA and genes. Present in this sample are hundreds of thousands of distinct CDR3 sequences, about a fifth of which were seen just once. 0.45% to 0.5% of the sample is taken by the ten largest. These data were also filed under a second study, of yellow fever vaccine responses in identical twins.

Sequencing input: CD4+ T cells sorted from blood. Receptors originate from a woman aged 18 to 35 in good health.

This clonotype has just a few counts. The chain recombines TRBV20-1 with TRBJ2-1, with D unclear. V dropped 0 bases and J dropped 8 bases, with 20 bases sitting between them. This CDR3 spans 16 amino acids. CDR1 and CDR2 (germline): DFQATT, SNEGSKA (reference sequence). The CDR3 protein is CSARDPPAGNSDEQFF. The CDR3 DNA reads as TGCAGTGCTAGAGACCCCCCGGCAGGTAACTCCGATGAGCAGTTCTTC.

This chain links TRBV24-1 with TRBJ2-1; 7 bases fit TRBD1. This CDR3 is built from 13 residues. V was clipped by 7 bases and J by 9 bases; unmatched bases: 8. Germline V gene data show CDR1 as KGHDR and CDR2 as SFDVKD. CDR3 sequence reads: CATRKQQGSEQFF. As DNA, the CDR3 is TGTGCCACCAGGAAACAACAGGGGTCTGAGCAGTTCTTC.

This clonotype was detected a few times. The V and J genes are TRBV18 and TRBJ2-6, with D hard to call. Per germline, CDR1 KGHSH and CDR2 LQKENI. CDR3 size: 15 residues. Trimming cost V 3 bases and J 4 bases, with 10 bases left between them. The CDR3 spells CASSPSAYGANVLTF. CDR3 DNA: TGTGCCAGCTCACCGAGTGCGTACGGGGCCAACGTCCTGACTTTC.

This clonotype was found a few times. The CDR3 spells CASSLLATSGSGETQYF. DNA for the CDR3: TGCGCCAGCAGCTTGTTGGCGACTAGCGGGAGTGGGGAGACCCAGTACTTC. This chain uses TRBV5-1 with TRBJ2-5, with 12 bases aligning to TRBD2. Germline loops: CDR1 SGHRS, CDR2 YFSETQ. This CDR3 is 17 amino acids long. V dropped 1 base and J dropped 5; count of bases not matched to a gene: 9.

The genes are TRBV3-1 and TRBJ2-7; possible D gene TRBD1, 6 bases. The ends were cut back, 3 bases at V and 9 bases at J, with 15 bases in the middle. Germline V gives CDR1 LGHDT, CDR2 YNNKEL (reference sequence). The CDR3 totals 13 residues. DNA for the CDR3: TGTGCCAGCAGCCAGGCACAGGGCGCCTGGCAGTACTTC. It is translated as CASSQAQGAWQYF.

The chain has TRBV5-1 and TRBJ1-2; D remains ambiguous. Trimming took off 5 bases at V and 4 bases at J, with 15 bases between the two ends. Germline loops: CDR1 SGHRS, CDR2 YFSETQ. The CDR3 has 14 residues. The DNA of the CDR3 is TGCGCCAGCAGAGAGTACCTGAGCGGCTATGGCTACACCTTC. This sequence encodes CASREYLSGYGYTF.

CDR3 in DNA: TGCAGTGCTAGAGTGCAGGGACCTAACTATGGCTACACCTTC. It specifies CSARVQGPNYGYTF. The chain recombines TRBV20-1 with TRBJ1-2, with a weak D call TRBD1 (5 bases). The germline gives CDR1 DFQATT, CDR2 SNEGSKA (reference sequence). V was shortened by 1 base and J by 0 bases, with 9 bases between the two germline ends. This CDR3 comprises 14 residues.

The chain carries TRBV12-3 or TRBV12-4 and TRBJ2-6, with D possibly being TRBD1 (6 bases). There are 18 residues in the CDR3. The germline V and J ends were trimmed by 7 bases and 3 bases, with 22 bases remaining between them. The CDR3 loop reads CASKRKGVGFSGANVLTF. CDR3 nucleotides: TGTGCCAGCAAGAGGAAGGGGGTAGGGTTTAGTGGGGCCAACGTCCTGACTTTC.

The CDR3 protein is CASSLAQGLAGNTDTQYF. In DNA form, the CDR3 reads TGTGCCAGCAGCTTAGCCCAAGGACTAGCGGGAAACACAGATACGCAGTATTTT. The J gene is TRBJ2-3, the V gene TRBV11-1; 12 bases map to TRBD2. Germline CDR1 reads SGHAT; CDR2 reads FQDESV (reference sequence). J was trimmed by 2 bases and V by 0 bases; bases with no gene match: 6. CDR3 length: 18 residues.

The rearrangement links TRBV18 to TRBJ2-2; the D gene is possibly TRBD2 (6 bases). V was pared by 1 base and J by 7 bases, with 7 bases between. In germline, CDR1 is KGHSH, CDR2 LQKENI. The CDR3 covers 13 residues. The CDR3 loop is CASSPREDGELFF. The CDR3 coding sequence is TGTGCCAGCTCACCACGGGAGGACGGGGAGCTGTTTTTT.

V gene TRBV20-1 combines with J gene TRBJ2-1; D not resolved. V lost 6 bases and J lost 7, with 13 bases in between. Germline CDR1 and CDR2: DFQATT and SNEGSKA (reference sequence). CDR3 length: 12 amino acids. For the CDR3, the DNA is TGCAGTGCGACTTGGGGTTGGAATGAGCAGTTCTTC. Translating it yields CSATWGWNEQFF.

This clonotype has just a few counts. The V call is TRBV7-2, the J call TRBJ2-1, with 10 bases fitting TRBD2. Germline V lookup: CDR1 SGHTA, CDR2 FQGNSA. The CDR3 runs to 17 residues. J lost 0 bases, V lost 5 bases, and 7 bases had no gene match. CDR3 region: CASSRRTSGFSYNEQFF. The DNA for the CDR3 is TGTGCCAGCAGCAGAAGGACTAGCGGATTCTCCTACAATGAGCAGTTCTTC.

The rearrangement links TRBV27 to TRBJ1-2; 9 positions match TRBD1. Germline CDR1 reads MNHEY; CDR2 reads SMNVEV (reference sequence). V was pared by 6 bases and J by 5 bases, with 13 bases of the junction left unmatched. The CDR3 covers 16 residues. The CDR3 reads CASSLVPLQGAYGYTF. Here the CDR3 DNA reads TGTGCCAGCAGCCTGGTTCCATTACAGGGGGCGTATGGCTACACCTTC.

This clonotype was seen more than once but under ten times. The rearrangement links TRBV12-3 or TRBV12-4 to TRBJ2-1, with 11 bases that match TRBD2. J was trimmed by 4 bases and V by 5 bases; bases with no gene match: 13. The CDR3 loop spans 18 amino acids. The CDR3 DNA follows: TGTGCCAGCAGTCCCGGTGTAGCGGGAGGGCCTGGGTACAATGAGCAGTTCTTC. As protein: CASSPGVAGGPGYNEQFF.

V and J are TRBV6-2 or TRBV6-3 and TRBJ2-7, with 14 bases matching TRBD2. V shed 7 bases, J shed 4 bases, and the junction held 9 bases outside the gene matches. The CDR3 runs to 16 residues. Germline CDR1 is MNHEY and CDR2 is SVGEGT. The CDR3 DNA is TGTGCCAGCACCTCCGGGACTAGCGGGAGATTTTACGAGCAGTACTTC. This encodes CASTSGTSGRFYEQYF.

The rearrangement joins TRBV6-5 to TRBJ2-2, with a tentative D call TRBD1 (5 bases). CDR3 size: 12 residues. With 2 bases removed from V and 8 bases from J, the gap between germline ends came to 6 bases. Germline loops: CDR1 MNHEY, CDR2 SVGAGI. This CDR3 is CASSYRGGELFF. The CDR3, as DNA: TGTGCCAGCAGTTACAGGGGTGGGGAGCTGTTTTTT.

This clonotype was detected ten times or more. CDR3 sequence reads: CASSFSNRGTVNEQFF. In DNA form, the CDR3 reads TGTGCCAGCAGTTTCTCTAACAGGGGGACCGTCAATGAGCAGTTCTTC. The chain carries TRBV27 and TRBJ2-1, with 8 bases matching TRBD1. Germline V CDR1 and CDR2: MNHEY, SMNVEV (reference sequence). This CDR3 has 16 amino acids. V lost 3 bases, J lost 6 bases, and 10 bases stayed unmatched.

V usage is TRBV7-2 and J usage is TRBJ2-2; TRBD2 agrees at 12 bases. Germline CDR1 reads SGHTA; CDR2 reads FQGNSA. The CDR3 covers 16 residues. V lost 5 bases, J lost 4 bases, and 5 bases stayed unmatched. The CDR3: CASSRASGRGTGELFF. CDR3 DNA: TGTGCCAGCAGCCGAGCTAGCGGGAGGGGCACCGGGGAGCTGTTTTTT.

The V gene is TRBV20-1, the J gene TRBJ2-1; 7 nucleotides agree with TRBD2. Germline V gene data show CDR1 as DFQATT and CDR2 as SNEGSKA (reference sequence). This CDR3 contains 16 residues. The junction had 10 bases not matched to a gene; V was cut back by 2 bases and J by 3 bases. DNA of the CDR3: TGCAGTGCTAGATCCCATCGGGGGGAGCACTACAATGAGCAGTTCTTC. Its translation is CSARSHRGEHYNEQFF.